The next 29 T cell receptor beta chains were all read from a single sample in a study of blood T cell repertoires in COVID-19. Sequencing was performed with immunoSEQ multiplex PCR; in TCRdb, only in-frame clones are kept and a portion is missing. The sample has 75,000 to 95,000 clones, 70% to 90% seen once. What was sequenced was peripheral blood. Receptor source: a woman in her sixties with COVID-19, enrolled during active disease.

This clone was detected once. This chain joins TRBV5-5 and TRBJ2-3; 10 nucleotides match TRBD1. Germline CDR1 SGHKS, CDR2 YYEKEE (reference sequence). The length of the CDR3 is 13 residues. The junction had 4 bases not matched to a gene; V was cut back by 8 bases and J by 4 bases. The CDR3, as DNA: TGTGCCAGTCGGACAGGGGGGTCAGATACGCAGTATTTT. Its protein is CASRTGGSDTQYF.

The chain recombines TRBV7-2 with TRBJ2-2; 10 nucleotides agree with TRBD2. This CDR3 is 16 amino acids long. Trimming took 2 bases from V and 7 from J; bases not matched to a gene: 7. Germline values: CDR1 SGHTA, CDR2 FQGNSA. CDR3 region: CASSLRSSGGGGELFF. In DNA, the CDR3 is TGTGCCAGCAGCTTACGGTCTAGCGGGGGAGGCGGGGAGCTGTTTTTT.

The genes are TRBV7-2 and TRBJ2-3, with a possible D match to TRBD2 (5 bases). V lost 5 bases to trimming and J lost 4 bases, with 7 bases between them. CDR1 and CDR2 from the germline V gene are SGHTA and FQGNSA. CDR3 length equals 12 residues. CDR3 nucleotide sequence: TGTGCCAGCAGCGGGAGCCCAGATACGCAGTATTTT. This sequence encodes CASSGSPDTQYF.

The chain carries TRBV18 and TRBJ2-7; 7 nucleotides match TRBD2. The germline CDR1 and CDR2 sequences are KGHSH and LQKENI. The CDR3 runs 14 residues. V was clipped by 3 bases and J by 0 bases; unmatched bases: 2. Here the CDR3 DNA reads TGTGCCAGCTCACCTTCTAGCGGCTCCTACGAGCAGTACTTC. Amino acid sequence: CASSPSSGSYEQYF. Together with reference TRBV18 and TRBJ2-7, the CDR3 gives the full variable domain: NAGVMQNPRHLVRRRGQEARLRCSPMKGHSHVYWYRQLPEEGLKFMVYLQKENIIDESGMPKERFSAEFPKEGPSILRIQQVVRGDSAAYFCASSPSSGSYEQYFGPGTRLTVT.

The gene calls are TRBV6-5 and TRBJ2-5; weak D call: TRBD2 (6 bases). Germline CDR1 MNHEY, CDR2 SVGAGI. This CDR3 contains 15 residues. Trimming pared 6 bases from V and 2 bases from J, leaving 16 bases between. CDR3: CASRGLAAGQETQYF. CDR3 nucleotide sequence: TGTGCCAGCAGGGGACTGGCCGCCGGTCAAGAGACCCAGTACTTC.

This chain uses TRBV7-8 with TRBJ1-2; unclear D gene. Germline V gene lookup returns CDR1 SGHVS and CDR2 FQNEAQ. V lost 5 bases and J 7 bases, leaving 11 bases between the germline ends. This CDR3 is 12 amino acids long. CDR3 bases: TGTGCCAGCAGCCGACCACGCGGTGGCTACACCTTC. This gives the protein CASSRPRGGYTF.

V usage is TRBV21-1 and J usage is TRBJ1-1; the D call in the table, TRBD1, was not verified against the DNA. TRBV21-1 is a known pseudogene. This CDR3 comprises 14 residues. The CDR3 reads CAIRTGGSGTEAFF. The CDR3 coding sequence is TGTGCCATCAGGACAGGGGGCAGTGGCACTGAAGCTTTCTTT.

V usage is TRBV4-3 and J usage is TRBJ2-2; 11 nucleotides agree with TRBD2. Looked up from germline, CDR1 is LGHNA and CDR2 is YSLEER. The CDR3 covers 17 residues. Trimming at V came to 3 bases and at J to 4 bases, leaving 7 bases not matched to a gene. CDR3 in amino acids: CASSQGLAGGGTGELFF. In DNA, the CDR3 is TGCGCCAGCAGCCAGGGCCTAGCGGGGGGTGGCACCGGGGAGCTGTTTTTT.

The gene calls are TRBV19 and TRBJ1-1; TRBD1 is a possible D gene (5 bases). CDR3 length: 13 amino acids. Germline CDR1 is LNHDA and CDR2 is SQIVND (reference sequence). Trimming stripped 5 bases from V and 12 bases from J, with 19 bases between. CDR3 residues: CASSLGTGRETFF. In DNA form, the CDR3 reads TGTGCCAGTAGTCTCGGGACCGGGAGGGAGACTTTCTTT.

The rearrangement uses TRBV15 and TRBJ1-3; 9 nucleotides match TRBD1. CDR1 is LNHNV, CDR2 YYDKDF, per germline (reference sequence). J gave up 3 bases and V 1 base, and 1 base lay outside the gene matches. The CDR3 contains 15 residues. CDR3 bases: TGTGCCACCAGCAGAGCGGGACAGGGTGGAAACACCATATATTTT. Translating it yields CATSRAGQGGNTIYF.

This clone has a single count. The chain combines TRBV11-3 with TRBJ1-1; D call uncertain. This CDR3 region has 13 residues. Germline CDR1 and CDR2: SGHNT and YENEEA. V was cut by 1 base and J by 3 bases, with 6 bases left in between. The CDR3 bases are TGTGCCAGCAGCTTAGGGGGAGACACTGAAGCTTTCTTT. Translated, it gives CASSLGGDTEAFF.

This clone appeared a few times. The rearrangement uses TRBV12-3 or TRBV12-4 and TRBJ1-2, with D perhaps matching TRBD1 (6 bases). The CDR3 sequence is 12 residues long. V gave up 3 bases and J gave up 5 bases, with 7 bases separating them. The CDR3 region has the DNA TGTGCCAGCAGTTTTCAGGGGTATGGCTACACCTTC. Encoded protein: CASSFQGYGYTF.

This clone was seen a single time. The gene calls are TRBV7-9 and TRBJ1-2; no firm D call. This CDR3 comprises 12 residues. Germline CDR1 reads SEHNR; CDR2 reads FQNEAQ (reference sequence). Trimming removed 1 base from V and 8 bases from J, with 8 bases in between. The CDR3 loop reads CASSLGPSGYTF. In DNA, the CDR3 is TGTGCCAGCAGCTTAGGGCCGTCCGGCTACACCTTC. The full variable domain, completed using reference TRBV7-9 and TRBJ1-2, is DTGVSQNPRHKITKRGQNVTFRCDPISEHNRLYWYRQTLGQGPEFLTYFQNEAQLEKSRLLSDRFSAERPKGSFSTLEIQRTEQGDSAMYLCASSLGPSGYTFGSGTRLTVV.

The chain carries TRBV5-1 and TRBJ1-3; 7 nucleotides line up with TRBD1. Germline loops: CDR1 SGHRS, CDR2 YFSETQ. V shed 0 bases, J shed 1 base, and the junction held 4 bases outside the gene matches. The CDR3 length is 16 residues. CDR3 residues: CASSLAGDRSGNTIYF. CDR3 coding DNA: TGCGCCAGCAGCTTGGCCGGGGACAGATCTGGAAACACCATATATTTT. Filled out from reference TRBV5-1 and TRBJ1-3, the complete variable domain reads KAGVTQTPRYLIKTRGQQVTLSCSPISGHRSVSWYQQTPGQGLQFLFEYFSETQRNKGNFPGRFSGRQFSNSRSEMNVSTLELGDSALYLCASSLAGDRSGNTIYFGEGSWLTVV.

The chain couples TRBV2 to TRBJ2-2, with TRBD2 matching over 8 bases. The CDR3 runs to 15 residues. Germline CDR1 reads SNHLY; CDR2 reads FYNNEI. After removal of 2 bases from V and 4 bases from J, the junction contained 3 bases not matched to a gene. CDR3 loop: CASSEISGGTGELFF. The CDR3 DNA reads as TGTGCCAGCAGTGAAATAAGCGGGGGCACCGGGGAGCTGTTTTTT.

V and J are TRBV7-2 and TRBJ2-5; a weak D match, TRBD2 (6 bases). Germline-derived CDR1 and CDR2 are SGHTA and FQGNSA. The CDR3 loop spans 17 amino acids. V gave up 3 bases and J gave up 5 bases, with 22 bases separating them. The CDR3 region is CASSFHSGTGVRETQYF. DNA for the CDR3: TGTGCCAGCAGCTTCCACTCCGGGACGGGAGTCCGGGAGACCCAGTACTTC.

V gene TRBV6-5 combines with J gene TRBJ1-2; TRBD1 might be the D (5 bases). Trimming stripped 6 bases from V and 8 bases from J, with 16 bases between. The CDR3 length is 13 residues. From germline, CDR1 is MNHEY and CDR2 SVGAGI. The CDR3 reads CASSLDHRLGYTF. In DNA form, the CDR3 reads TGTGCCAGCAGCCTTGACCACAGGTTGGGCTACACCTTC.

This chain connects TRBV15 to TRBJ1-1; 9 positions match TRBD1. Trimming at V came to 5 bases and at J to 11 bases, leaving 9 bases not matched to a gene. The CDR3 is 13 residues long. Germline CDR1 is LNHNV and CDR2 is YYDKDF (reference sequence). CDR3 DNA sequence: TGTGCCACCAGCGTCACAGGGGGCGTTGGGGCTTTCTTT. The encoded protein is CATSVTGGVGAFF.

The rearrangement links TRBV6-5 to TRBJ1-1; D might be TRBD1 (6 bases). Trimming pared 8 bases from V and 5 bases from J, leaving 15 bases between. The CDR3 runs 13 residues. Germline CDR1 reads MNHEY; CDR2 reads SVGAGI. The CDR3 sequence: CASEKKGGTEAFF. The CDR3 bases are TGTGCCAGCGAGAAGAAGGGGGGGACTGAAGCTTTCTTT.

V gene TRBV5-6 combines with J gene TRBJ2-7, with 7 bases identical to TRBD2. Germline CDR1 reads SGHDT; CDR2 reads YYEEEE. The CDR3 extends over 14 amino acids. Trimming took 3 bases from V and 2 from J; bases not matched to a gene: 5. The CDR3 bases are TGTGCCAGCAGCTCACTAGCGAAGGCCTACGAGCAGTACTTC. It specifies CASSSLAKAYEQYF.

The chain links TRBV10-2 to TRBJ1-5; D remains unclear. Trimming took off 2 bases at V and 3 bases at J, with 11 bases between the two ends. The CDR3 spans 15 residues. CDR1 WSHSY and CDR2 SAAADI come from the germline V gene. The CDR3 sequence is CASSELGSANQPQHF. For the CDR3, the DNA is TGCGCCAGCAGTGAGCTCGGGTCAGCCAATCAGCCCCAGCATTTT.

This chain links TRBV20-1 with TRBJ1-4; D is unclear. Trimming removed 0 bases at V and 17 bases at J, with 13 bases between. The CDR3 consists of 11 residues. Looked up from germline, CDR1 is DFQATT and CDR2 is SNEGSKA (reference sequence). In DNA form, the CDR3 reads TGCAGTGCTAGAGATAGGAGACGTTCATTTTTT. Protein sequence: CSARDRRRSFF.

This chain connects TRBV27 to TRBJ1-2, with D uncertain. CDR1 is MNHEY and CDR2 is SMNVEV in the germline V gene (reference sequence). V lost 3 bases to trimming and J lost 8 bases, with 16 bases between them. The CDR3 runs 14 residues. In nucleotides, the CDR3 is TGTGCCAGCAGTTTCCGGGATACAGCGTACGGCTACACCTTC. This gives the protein CASSFRDTAYGYTF.

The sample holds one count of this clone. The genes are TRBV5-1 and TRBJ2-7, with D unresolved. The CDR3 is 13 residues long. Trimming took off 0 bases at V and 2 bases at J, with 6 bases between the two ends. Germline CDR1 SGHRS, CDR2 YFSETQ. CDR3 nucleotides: TGCGCCAGCAGCTTGGCCCGCGCCTACGAGCAGTACTTC. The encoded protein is CASSLARAYEQYF.

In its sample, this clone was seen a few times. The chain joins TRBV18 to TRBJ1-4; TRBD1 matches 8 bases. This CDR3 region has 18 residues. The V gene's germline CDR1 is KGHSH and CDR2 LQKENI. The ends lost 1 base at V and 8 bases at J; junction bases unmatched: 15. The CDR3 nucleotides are TGTGCCAGCTCACCACGGCCAGGGGGCACTGCGGGTTTAGAAAAACTGTTTTTT. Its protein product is CASSPRPGGTAGLEKLFF.

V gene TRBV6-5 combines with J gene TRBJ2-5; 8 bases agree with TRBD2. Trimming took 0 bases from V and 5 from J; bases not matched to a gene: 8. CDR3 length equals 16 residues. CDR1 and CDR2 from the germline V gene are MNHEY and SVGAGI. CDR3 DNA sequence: TGTGCCAGCAGTTACTCGATTGCGGGGGGTGGGGAGACCCAGTACTTC. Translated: CASSYSIAGGGETQYF.

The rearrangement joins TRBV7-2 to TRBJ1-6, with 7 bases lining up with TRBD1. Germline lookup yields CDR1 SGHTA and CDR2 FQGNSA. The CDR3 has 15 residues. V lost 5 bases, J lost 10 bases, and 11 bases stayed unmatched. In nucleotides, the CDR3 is TGTGCCAGCAGCAAATTTGACAGGGCCTCGTCACCCCTCCACTTT. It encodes CASSKFDRASSPLHF.

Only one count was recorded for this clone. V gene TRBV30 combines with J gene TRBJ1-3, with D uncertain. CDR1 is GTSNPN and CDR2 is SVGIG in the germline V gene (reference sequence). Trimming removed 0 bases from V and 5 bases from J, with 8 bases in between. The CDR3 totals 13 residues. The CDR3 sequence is CAWSVPVRNTIYF. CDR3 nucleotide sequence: TGTGCCTGGAGTGTACCGGTCCGAAACACCATATATTTT.

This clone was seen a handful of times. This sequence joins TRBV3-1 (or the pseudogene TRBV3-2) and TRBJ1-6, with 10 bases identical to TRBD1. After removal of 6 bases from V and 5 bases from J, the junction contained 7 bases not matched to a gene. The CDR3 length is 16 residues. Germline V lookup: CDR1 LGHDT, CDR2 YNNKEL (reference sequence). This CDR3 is CASRFRDRGNNSPLHF. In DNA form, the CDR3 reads TGTGCCAGCAGATTCCGGGACAGGGGAAATAATTCACCCCTCCACTTT.